This T cell receptor beta chain is from a study of blood T cell repertoires in COVID-19 (TCRdb year 2020). About the investigation overall: The collaborator samples originated in the United States, Italy and Spain and spanned the acute and convalescent phases of COVID-19. The sample metadata nearly always contained a de-identified subject ID, COVID-19 status, age in years and sex. Samples were obtained from the ongoing ImmuneRACE study (first 160 participants) and from over 1,000 subjects provided by 6 global collaborators. The prospective study material was composed of cDNA or gDNA derived from T cells, B-cell-depleted T cells, or PBMCs. Subjects who had been exposed to COVID-19, were actively infected with it, or had recovered from it provided the deeply sampled blood TCRbeta repertoires that made up the dataset. The repertoires were released in a freely available public database meant as a resource for research on the immune response to SARS-CoV-2. Where HLA class I and class II types were available, the types were taken from metadata supplied by the sample provider, not from assay-based typing.

TCRbeta CDR3 regions were amplified from genomic DNA by means of the immunoSEQ Assay, a bias-controlled multiplex PCR. The source study handled its data this way. Nucleated cell counts per sample were estimated from amplification of reference gene primers within the assay. To quantify the absolute abundance of each unique TCRbeta CDR3 rearrangement, sequence reads were collapsed and filtered. For each sample, productive Simpson clonality was calculated as the square root of Simpson's diversity index across productive rearrangements. TCRdb stores this immuneACCESS table with in-frame sequences only. Part of the clones is absent; in the studies checked, under half of the shortfall reflects unresolved V genes, and no reason is known for the rest. V and J calls and clone size follow that table, whereas D and trimming were derived from the DNA. This sample is represented by approximately 99,000 clones; about 91% of them were singletons. The ten largest clones represent around 2.2% of the sample.

The germline V gene (reference sequence) sets CDR1 to LNHDA and CDR2 to SQIVND. The CDR3, from cysteine to phenylalanine, totals 15 residues. Only CDR3 DNA remains: 45 bases, in frame from the first base. Unmatched junction bases come to 11, with V trimmed by 5 bases and J by 4 bases. At one collaborating source in Seattle, patients were enrolled during active infection and were followed longitudinally through the course of disease. Each collaborating institution followed its own protocols to collect whole blood in K2EDTA tubes. For TCRbeta analysis, collaborators shipped samples in one of three forms: frozen whole blood, isolated PBMCs, or DNA extracted from either of those sample types. With respect to this clone: Its specific antigen is unknown. No qualities accompany the bases; no much larger clone lies one base away.

General findings and caveats noted by the study authors: The quantity of clinical and demographic metadata differed by source and by participant and was supplied without curation.

The sequence links TRBV19 to TRBJ2-7; a stretch of 7 junction bases matches TRBD1. The clonotype was recovered from a man in his fifties or sixties with COVID-19, enrolled during active disease. Input material: peripheral blood. The CDR3 reads as follows: CASSRRTGARYEQYF. In nucleotide form, the sequence is TGTGCCAGTAGTCGACGGACAGGCGCACGGTACGAGCAGTACTTC.